The clone carrying this TCR beta chain was seen a handful of times. The data were obtained in a study of blood T cell repertoires in COVID-19. There are 14 residues in the CDR3. Germline V gene sequence: CDR1 SNHLY, CDR2 FYNNEI. Germline trimming cut 8 bases from V and 0 bases from J; bases unmatched to any gene: 6. Sequencing used immunoSEQ multiplex PCR; TCRdb keeps in-frame clones, though not all of them. The sample has 25,000 to 30,000 clones, approximately 90% seen once. The TCR originated in a human donor in a cohort sampled during active COVID-19. This chain joins TRBV2 and TRBJ2-7; TRBD1 matches at 8 bases. Sequenced sample: peripheral blood. The CDR3 coding sequence is TGTGCCAGCTTACGGGACAGGAGCTCCTACGAGCAGTACTTC. Residues: CASLRDRSSYEQYF.